The clone carrying this T cell receptor (beta chain) was counted ten times or more. Its target is unknown. This specimen comes from a study of T cells after yellow fever vaccination. Across the study: When fractions had low cell numbers, they were prepared with SMART-Seq v4 Ultra Low Input.

Study-wide findings and caveats: The booster saw the reappearance of most primary-vaccination clones (roughly 96% CD4, 80% to 90% CD8). Contamination by abundant bulk-population clonotypes could be present in FACS-sorted repertoires.

TCRdb analysed the 5' RACE reads with MiXCR anew, one entry per CDR3 protein. The sample comprises about 99,000 distinct CDR3 sequences, around 5.8% of which are singletons, and more than 40% rests with the top ten. Losses at the gene ends were 4 bases for V and 4 bases for J; bases not matched to a gene: 15. The germline V gene has CDR1 SGHRS and CDR2 YFSETQ. The length of the CDR3 is 17 residues. The receptor comes from a man younger than 30 who received the YFV17D yellow fever vaccine. The material was CD8+ T cells sorted from PBMCs, obtained 10 days after the yellow fever booster vaccination. The genes are TRBV5-1 and TRBJ1-1; 8 nucleotides line up with TRBD1. CDR3 sequence reads: CASSTGQGGVSSTEAFF. CDR3 sequence (DNA): TGCGCCAGCAGCACAGGACAGGGTGGGGTCTCATCCACTGAAGCTTTCTTT. Supplemented by reference TRBV5-1 and TRBJ1-1, the full variable domain reads KAGVTQTPRYLIKTRGQQVTLSCSPISGHRSVSWYQQTPGQGLQFLFEYFSETQRNKGNFPGRFSGRQFSNSRSEMNVSTLELGDSALYLCASSTGQGGVSSTEAFFGQGTRLTVV.